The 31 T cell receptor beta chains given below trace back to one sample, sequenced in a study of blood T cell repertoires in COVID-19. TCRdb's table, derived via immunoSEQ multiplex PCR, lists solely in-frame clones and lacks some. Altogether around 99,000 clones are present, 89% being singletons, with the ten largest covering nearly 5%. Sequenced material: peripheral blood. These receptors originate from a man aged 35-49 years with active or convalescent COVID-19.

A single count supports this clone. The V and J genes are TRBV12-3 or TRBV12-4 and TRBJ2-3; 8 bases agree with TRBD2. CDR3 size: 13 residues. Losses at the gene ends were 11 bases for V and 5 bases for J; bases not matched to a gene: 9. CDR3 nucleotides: TGTGCCTCCCGGCGGGGGGCCATAGATACGCAGTATTTT. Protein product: CASRRGAIDTQYF.

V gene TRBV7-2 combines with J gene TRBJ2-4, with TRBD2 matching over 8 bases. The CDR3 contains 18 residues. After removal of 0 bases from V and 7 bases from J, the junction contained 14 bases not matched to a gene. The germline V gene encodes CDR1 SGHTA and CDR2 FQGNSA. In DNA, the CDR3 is TGTGCCAGCAGCTTAGCGCATCTAGCGGGCCGAGGGAGGAACATTCAGTACTTC. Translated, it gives CASSLAHLAGRGRNIQYF.

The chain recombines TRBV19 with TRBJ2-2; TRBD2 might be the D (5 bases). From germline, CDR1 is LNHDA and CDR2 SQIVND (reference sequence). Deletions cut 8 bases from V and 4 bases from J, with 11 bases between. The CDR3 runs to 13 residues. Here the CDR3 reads CASGLSGTGELFF. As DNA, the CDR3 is TGTGCCAGTGGACTGAGCGGCACCGGGGAGCTGTTTTTT. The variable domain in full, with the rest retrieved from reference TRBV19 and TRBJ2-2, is DGGITQSPKYLFRKEGQNVTLSCEQNLNHDAMYWYRQDPGQGLRLIYYSQIVNDFQKGDIAEGYSVSREKKESFPLTVTSAQKNPTAFYLCASGLSGTGELFFGEGSRLTVL.

For the CDR3, the DNA is TGTGCCAGCAGTTACTCCCAGGGAGGAAGCTACGAGCAGTACTTC. Protein product: CASSYSQGGSYEQYF. J is TRBJ2-7 and V is TRBV6-5; a weak D match, TRBD2 (6 bases). Germline V gives CDR1 MNHEY, CDR2 SVGAGI. V was clipped by 0 bases and J by 3 bases, with 12 bases between them. The CDR3 extends over 15 amino acids.

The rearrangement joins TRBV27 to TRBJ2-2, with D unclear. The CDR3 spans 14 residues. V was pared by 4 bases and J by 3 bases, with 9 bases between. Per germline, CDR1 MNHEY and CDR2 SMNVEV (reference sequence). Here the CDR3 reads CASSWNSYTGELFF. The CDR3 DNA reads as TGTGCCAGCAGTTGGAACAGCTACACCGGGGAGCTGTTTTTT.

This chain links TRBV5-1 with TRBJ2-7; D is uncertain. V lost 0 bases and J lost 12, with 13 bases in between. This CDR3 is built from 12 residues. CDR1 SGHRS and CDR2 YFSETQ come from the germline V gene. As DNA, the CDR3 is TGCGCCAGCAGCTTGGCCAGCGATGCTTGGTACTTC. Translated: CASSLASDAWYF.

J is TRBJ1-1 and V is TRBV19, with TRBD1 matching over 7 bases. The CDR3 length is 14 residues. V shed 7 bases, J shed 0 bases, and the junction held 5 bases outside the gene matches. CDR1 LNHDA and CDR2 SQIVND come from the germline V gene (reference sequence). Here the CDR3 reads CASKRQGLNTEAFF. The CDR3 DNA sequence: TGTGCCAGTAAAAGACAGGGCCTGAACACTGAAGCTTTCTTT.

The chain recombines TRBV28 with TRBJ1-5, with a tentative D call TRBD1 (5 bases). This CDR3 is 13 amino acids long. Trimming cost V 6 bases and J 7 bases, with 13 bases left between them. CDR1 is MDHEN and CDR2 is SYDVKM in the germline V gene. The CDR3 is CASSRRARQPQHF. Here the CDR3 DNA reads TGTGCCAGCAGCCGCAGGGCGCGACAGCCCCAGCATTTT.

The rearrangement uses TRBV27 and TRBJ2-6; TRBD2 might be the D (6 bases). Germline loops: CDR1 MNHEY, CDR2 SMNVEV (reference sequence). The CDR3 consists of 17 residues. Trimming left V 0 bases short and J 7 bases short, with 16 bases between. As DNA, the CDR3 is TGTGCCAGCAGTTTATCGAGTTCCCGGGAGTTAGCCAACGTCCTGACTTTC. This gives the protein CASSLSSSRELANVLTF.

CDR3 residues: CASSPTVYGYTF. The CDR3 region has the DNA TGTGCCAGCAGCCCGACAGTTTATGGCTACACCTTC. This chain connects TRBV7-2 to TRBJ1-2; tentative D call: TRBD1 (5 bases). CDR3 length: 12 amino acids. CDR1 is SGHTA, CDR2 FQGNSA, per germline. Trimming left V 5 bases short and J 5 bases short, with 9 bases between.

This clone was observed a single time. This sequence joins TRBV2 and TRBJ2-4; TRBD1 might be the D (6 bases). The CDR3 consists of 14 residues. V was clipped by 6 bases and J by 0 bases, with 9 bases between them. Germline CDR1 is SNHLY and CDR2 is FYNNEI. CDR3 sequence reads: CASRDSLAKNIQYF. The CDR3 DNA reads TGTGCCAGCAGGGACAGTCTAGCCAAAAACATTCAGTACTTC.

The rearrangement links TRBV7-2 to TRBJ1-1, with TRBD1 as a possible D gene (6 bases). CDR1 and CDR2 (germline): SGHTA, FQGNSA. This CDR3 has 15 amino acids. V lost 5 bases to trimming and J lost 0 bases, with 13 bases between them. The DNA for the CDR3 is TGTGCCAGCAGCCTTTTAGGACAGATGAACACTGAAGCTTTCTTT. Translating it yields CASSLLGQMNTEAFF.

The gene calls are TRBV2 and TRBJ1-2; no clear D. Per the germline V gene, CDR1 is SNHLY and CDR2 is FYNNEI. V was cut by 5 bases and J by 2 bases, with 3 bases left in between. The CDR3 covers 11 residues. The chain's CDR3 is CASSLNYGYTF. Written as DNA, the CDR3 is TGTGCCAGCAGTCTGAACTATGGCTACACCTTC.

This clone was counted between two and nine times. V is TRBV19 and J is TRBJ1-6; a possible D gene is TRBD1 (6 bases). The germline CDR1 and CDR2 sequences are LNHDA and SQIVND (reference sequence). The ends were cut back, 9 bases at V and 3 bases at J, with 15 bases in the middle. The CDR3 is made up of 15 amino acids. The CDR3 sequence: CASTTGNIYNSPLHF. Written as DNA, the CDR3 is TGTGCCAGCACCACAGGGAACATCTATAATTCACCCCTCCACTTT.

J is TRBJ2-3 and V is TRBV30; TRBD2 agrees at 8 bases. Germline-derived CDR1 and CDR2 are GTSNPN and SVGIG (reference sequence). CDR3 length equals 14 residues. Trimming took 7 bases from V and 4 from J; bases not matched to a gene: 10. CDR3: CAFNSGSRSDTQYF. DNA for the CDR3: TGTGCCTTCAACAGCGGGAGTCGGTCAGATACGCAGTATTTT.

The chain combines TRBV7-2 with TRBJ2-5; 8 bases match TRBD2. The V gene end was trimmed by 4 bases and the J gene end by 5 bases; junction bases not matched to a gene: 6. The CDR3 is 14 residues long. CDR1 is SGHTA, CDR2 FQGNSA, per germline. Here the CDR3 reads CASSSGTRRETQYF. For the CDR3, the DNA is TGTGCCAGCAGCTCCGGGACTAGAAGGGAGACCCAGTACTTC.

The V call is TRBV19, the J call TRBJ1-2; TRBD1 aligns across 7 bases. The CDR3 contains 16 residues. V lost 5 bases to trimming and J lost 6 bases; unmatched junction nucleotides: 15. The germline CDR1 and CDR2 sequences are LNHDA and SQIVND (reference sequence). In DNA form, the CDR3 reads TGTGCCAGTAGTGCCTACACAGGGGAAGTGATCGATGGCTACACCTTC. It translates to CASSAYTGEVIDGYTF.

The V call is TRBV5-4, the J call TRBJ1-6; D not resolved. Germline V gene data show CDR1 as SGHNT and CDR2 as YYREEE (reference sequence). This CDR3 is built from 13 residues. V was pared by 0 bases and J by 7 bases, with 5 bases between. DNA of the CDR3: TGTGCCAGCAGCTTGGCAGGCAATTCACCCCTCCACTTT. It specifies CASSLAGNSPLHF.

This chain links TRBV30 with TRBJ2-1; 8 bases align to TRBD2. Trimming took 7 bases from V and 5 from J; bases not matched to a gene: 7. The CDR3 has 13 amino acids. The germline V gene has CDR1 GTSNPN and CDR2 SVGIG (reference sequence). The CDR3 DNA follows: TGTGCCTTCCGGGCCGGGGGGGACAATGAGCAGTTCTTC. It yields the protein CAFRAGGDNEQFF.

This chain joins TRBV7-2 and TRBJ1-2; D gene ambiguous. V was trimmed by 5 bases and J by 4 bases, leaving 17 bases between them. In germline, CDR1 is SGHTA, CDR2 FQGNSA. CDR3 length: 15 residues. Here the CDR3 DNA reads TGTGCCAGCAGCCCCCAGTCAGTAGCCTTCTATGGCTACACCTTC. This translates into CASSPQSVAFYGYTF.

CDR3 sequence: CASSYGTNINYGYTF. In DNA, the CDR3 is TGTGCCAGCAGTTACGGGACAAATATTAACTATGGCTACACCTTC. This rearrangement joins TRBV6-5 to TRBJ1-2; the D gene is possibly TRBD1 (6 bases). The V end was cut by 2 bases, the J end by 1 base, with 11 bases between. The CDR3 has 15 amino acids. Germline CDR1 reads MNHEY; CDR2 reads SVGAGI.

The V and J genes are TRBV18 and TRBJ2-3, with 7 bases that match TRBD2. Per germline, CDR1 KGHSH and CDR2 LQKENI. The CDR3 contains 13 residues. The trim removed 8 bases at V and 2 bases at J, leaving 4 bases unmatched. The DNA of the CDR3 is TGTGCCAGCACGCTAGCGGTCACAGATACGCAGTATTTT. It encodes CASTLAVTDTQYF.

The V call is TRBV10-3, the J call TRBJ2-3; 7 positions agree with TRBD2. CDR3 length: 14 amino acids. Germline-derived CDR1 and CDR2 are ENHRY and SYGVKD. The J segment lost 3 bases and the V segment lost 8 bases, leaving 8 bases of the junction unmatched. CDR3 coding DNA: TGTGCCATCGGGGGAGGGGAGACAACAGATACGCAGTATTTT. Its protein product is CAIGGGETTDTQYF.

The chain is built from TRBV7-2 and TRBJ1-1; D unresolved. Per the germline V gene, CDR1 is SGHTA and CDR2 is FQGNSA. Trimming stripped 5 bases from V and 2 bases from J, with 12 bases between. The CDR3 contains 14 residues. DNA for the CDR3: TGTGCCAGCAGCCCCGAGAGTGCTAACACTGAAGCTTTCTTT. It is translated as CASSPESANTEAFF.

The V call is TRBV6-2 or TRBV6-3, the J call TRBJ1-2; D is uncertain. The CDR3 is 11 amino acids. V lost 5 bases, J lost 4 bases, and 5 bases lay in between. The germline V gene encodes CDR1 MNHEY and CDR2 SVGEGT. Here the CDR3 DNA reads TGTGCCAGCAGTGTCGGCTATGGCTACACCTTC. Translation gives CASSVGYGYTF.

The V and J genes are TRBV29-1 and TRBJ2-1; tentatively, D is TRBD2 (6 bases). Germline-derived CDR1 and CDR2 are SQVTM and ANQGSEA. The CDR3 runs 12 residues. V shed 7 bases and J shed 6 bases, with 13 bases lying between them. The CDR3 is CSGHGTRNEQFF. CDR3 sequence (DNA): TGCAGCGGGCACGGGACTCGCAATGAGCAGTTCTTC.

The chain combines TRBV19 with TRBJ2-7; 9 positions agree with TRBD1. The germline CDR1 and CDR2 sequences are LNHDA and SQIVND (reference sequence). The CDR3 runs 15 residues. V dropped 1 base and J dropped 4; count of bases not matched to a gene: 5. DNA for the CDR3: TGTGCCAGTAGTATAGGGACAGGGGAAGGATACGAGCAGTACTTC. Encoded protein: CASSIGTGEGYEQYF. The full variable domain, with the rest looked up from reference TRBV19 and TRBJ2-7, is DGGITQSPKYLFRKEGQNVTLSCEQNLNHDAMYWYRQDPGQGLRLIYYSQIVNDFQKGDIAEGYSVSREKKESFPLTVTSAQKNPTAFYLCASSIGTGEGYEQYFGPGTRLTVT.

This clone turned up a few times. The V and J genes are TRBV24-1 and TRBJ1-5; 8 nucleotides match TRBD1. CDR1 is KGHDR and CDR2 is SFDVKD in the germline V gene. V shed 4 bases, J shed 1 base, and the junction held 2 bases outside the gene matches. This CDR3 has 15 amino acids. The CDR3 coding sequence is TGTGCCACCAGTGACAGACAGGGGAGCAATCAGCCCCAGCATTTT. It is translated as CATSDRQGSNQPQHF.

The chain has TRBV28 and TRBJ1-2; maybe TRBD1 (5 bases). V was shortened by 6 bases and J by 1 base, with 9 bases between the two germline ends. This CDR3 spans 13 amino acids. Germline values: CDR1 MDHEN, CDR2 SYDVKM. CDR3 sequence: CASRDDSNYGYTF. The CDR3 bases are TGTGCCAGCAGAGATGACAGTAACTATGGCTACACCTTC.

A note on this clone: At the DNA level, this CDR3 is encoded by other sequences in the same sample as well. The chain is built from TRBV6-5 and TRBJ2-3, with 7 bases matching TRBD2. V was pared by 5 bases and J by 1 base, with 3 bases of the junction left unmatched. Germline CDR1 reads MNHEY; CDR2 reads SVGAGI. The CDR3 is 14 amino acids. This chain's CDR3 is CASSLREGTDTQYF. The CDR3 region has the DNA TGTGCCAGCAGTCTCCGGGAGGGCACAGATACGCAGTATTTT.

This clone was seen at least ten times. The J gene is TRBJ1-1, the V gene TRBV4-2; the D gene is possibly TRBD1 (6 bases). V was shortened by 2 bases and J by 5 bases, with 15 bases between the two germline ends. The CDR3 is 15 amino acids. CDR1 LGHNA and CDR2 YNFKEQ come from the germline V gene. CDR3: CASSQTPAGTTEAFF. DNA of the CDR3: TGTGCCAGCAGCCAAACACCTGCCGGGACAACTGAAGCTTTCTTT.